This entry describes one T cell receptor (beta chain). The antigen remains unidentified. TCRdb re-derived calls from the 5' RACE reads in MiXCR, one entry per CDR3 protein. The sample gives over 600,000 distinct CDR3 sequences, 19% of which show up once; 15% to 20% is in the top ten. The data were obtained in a study of CD8 T cells in ankylosing spondylitis. The study, taken as a whole, reports: One TCR beta motif, made up of roughly eight highly homologous variants, appeared characteristic of ankylosing spondylitis blood. Disease-linked clones bore a CD8+ phenotype and were relatively rare in peripheral blood.

The CDR3 is 18 amino acids. In germline, CDR1 is KGHDR, CDR2 SFDVKD. V was clipped by 7 bases and J by 2 bases; unmatched bases: 16. The sequenced material came from blood, either unsorted or a sorted T cell fraction (not recorded which). This TCR was recovered from a male donor with ankylosing spondylitis. The chain couples TRBV24-1 to TRBJ2-3; 8 bases map to TRBD2. The CDR3 region has the DNA TGTGCCACCAGCTCCCGAACCAGGGCGGGAGGATCCACAGATACGCAGTATTTT. Translated, it gives CATSSRTRAGGSTDTQYF.